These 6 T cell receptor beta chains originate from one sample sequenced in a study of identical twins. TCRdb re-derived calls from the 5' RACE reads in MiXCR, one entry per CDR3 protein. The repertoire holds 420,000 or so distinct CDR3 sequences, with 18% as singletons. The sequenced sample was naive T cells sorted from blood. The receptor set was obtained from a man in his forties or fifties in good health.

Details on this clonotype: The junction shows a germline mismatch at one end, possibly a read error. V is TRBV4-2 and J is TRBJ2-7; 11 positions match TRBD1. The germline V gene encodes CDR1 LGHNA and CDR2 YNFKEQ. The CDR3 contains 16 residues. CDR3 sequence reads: CASSQERTGGSDEQYF. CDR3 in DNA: TGTGCCAGCAGCCAAGAAAGGACAGGGGGCTCCGACGAGCAGTACTTC.

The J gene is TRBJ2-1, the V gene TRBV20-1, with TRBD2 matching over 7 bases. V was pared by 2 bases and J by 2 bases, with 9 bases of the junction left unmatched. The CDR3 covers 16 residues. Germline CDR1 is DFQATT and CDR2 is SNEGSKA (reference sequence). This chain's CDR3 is CSARTALAVTYNEQFF. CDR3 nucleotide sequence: TGCAGTGCTAGAACTGCCCTAGCGGTAACCTACAATGAGCAGTTCTTC.

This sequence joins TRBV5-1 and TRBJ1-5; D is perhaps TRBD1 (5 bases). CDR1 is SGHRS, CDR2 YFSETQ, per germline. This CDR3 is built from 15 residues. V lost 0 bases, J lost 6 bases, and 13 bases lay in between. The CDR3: CASSLGPQGTQPQHF. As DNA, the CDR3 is TGCGCCAGCAGCTTGGGACCGCAGGGTACTCAGCCCCAGCATTTT. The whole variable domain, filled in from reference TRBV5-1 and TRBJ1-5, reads KAGVTQTPRYLIKTRGQQVTLSCSPISGHRSVSWYQQTPGQGLQFLFEYFSETQRNKGNFPGRFSGRQFSNSRSEMNVSTLELGDSALYLCASSLGPQGTQPQHFGDGTRLSIL.

The CDR3 sequence: CASSSLQQGPRGANVLTF. CDR3 coding DNA: TGTGCCAGCAGCTCCCTCCAACAGGGGCCGCGGGGGGCCAACGTCCTGACTTTC. This sequence joins TRBV11-2 and TRBJ2-6, with 7 bases identical to TRBD1. The ends lost 4 bases at V and 4 bases at J; junction bases unmatched: 13. Germline V lookup: CDR1 SGHAT, CDR2 FQNNGV. The CDR3 has 18 residues.

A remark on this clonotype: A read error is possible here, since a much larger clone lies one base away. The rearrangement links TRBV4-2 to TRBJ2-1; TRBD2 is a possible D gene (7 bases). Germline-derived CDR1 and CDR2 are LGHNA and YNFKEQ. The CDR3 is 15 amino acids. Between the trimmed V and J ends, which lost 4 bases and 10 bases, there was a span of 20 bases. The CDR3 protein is CASSPGRGAVYEQFF. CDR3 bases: TGTGCCAGCAGCCCGGGACGGGGGGCCGTGTACGAGCAGTTCTTC.

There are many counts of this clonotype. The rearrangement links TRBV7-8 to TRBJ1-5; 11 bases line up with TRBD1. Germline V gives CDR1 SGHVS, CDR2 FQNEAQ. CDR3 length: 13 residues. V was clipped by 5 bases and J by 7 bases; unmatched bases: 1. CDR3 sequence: CASSRDRGQPQHF. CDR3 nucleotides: TGTGCCAGCAGCCGGGACAGGGGGCAGCCCCAGCATTTT. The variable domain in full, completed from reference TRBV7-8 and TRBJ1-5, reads GAGVSQSPRYKVAKRGQDVALRCDPISGHVSLFWYQQALGQGPEFLTYFQNEAQLDKSGLPSDRFFAERPEGSVSTLKIQRTQQEDSAVYLCASSRDRGQPQHFGDGTRLSIL.